These 32 T cell receptor beta chains were all obtained from the same sample, sequenced in a study of early T cells in non-severe SARS-CoV-2 infection. Using its own MiXCR run on the 5' RACE reads, TCRdb lists one record per CDR3 protein. Among roughly 86,000 distinct CDR3 sequences listed, about 6.5% were seen once. Sequencing input: whole blood. The receptors shown here come from an adult who was a healthcare worker with PCR-confirmed SARS-CoV-2 infection or an uninfected control (not recorded which).

The CDR3 spells CSAGREGTEAFF. The CDR3 nucleotides are TGCAGCGCTGGGCGGGAGGGCACTGAAGCTTTCTTT. The V gene is TRBV29-1, the J gene TRBJ1-1; D gene uncertain. Germline V gene data show CDR1 as SQVTM and CDR2 as ANQGSEA. The CDR3 sequence is 12 residues long. V dropped 7 bases and J dropped 4 bases, with 13 bases sitting between them.

This clonotype was detected a few times. V is TRBV3-1 and J is TRBJ2-1, with 12 bases aligning to TRBD1. Germline values: CDR1 LGHDT, CDR2 YNNKEL (reference sequence). The CDR3 runs 14 residues. Trimming removed 3 bases from V and 8 bases from J; junction bases left unmatched: 2. CDR3 nucleotides: TGTGCCAGCAGCCAGGGACAGGGGGCCGATGAGCAGTTCTTC. Its translation: CASSQGQGADEQFF.

Ten or more counts support this clonotype. The chain has TRBV10-2 and TRBJ2-5, with 8 bases aligning to TRBD1. CDR3 length: 17 residues. Germline loops: CDR1 WSHSY, CDR2 SAAADI. J was trimmed by 4 bases and V by 2 bases; bases with no gene match: 12. The CDR3 DNA follows: TGCGCCAGCAGTGAGGCCTGGTTACAGGGGGATAGAGAGACCCAGTACTTC. As protein: CASSEAWLQGDRETQYF.

This clonotype was recorded at least ten times. The gene calls are TRBV7-6 and TRBJ2-7; either TRBD1 or TRBD2 may fit D (5 bases each). In germline, CDR1 is SGHVS, CDR2 FNYEAQ. CDR3 length: 16 residues. V lost 0 bases and J lost 2, with 14 bases in between. The CDR3 loop reads CASSLASGTVPYEQYF. CDR3 bases: TGTGCCAGCAGCTTAGCGTCGGGGACCGTCCCCTACGAGCAGTACTTC.

This clonotype appeared many times. The chain combines TRBV20-1 with TRBJ1-4, with D possibly TRBD1 on 6 matching bases. V dropped 5 bases and J dropped 3 bases, with 10 bases sitting between them. The CDR3 is 13 residues long. Germline values: CDR1 DFQATT, CDR2 SNEGSKA (reference sequence). CDR3 DNA sequence: TGCAGTGCTGGGGGACATGCTAATGAAAAACTGTTTTTT. It yields the protein CSAGGHANEKLFF.

This clonotype was seen a few times. This chain joins TRBV6-5 and TRBJ2-1, with 8 positions matching TRBD1. The CDR3 consists of 15 residues. V dropped 2 bases and J dropped 8; count of bases not matched to a gene: 8. The germline V gene has CDR1 MNHEY and CDR2 SVGAGI. CDR3 sequence (DNA): TGTGCCAGCAGTTACGGCAGGACAGGGCAGCATGAGCAGTTCTTC. Translation gives CASSYGRTGQHEQFF.

V gene TRBV12-3 or TRBV12-4 combines with J gene TRBJ2-3; no definite D call. The CDR3 is 12 amino acids. Trimming removed 2 bases at V and 7 bases at J, with 7 bases between. The CDR3 nucleotides read TGTGCCAGCAGTTTACGGTTAAATACGCAGTATTTT. This sequence encodes CASSLRLNTQYF.

The genes are TRBV2 and TRBJ2-7, with D possibly being TRBD1 (5 bases). Germline V gene lookup returns CDR1 SNHLY and CDR2 FYNNEI. The CDR3 totals 12 residues. V shed 7 bases and J shed 4 bases, with 11 bases lying between them. The CDR3 is CASNTGIYEQYF. The CDR3 DNA reads as TGTGCCAGCAATACAGGAATTTACGAGCAGTACTTC.

The rearrangement links TRBV20-1 to TRBJ2-5; 9 bases are a match to TRBD1. Germline CDR1 and CDR2: DFQATT and SNEGSKA (reference sequence). The CDR3 sequence is 13 residues long. With 6 bases clipped from V and 2 bases from J, the junction kept 4 bases outside the gene matches. The chain's CDR3 is CSAMDRGQETQYF. In DNA form, the CDR3 reads TGCAGTGCCATGGACAGGGGACAAGAGACCCAGTACTTC.

This clonotype came up a few times. This chain joins TRBV29-1 and TRBJ1-1; D possibly corresponds to TRBD1 (6 bases). The V end lost 5 bases, the J end lost 1 base, and 11 bases lay between the germline ends. Germline CDR1 reads SQVTM; CDR2 reads ANQGSEA. The CDR3 extends over 13 amino acids. DNA for the CDR3: TGCAGCGTTTCGCAGGGGCGGAACACTGAAGCTTTCTTT. Translation gives CSVSQGRNTEAFF.

This clonotype appeared many times. CDR3 loop: CASRKQGWENIQYF. The CDR3 DNA reads TGTGCCAGCAGAAAACAGGGGTGGGAAAACATTCAGTACTTC. The chain is built from TRBV6-5 and TRBJ2-4, with TRBD1 identical over 7 bases. CDR1 is MNHEY, CDR2 SVGAGI, per germline. The CDR3 is 14 amino acids. The J segment lost 5 bases and the V segment lost 6 bases, leaving 7 bases of the junction unmatched.

This clonotype was seen many times. The rearrangement links TRBV16 to TRBJ1-4; TRBD1 might be the D (5 bases). V shed 4 bases and J shed 0 bases, with 12 bases lying between them. The CDR3 extends over 16 amino acids. Germline V gives CDR1 KGHSY, CDR2 FQNENV. The CDR3 loop reads CASSRTGAATNEKLFF. The CDR3 DNA reads TGTGCCAGCAGCCGAACAGGAGCTGCAACTAATGAAAAACTGTTTTTT.

The chain has TRBV7-6 and TRBJ1-1; tentative D call: TRBD1 (5 bases). CDR1 is SGHVS and CDR2 is FNYEAQ in the germline V gene. V lost 5 bases, J lost 4 bases, and 14 bases lay in between. This CDR3 is 14 amino acids long. CDR3 DNA sequence: TGTGCCAGCAGCCCCGGGACTCCGGGCACTGAAGCTTTCTTT. Amino acid sequence: CASSPGTPGTEAFF.

This clonotype was seen a few times. This chain uses TRBV30 with TRBJ2-1; TRBD2 might be the D (7 bases). The CDR3 runs to 13 residues. The V end was cut by 4 bases, the J end by 13 bases, with 20 bases between. CDR1 GTSNPN and CDR2 SVGIG come from the germline V gene (reference sequence). CDR3 amino acids: CAWMGGPSQPQFF. The CDR3 region has the DNA TGTGCCTGGATGGGGGGGCCATCACAGCCCCAGTTCTTC.

The chain uses TRBV7-8 and TRBJ2-2, with D tentatively TRBD1 or TRBD2 (5 bases each). Germline V gives CDR1 SGHVS, CDR2 FQNEAQ. This CDR3 contains 16 residues. Trimming took 2 bases from V and 4 from J, leaving 14 bases between them. The CDR3 DNA sequence: TGTGCCAGCAGCTTAAAACAGGCTGCGGGCACCGGGGAGCTGTTTTTT. Its translation is CASSLKQAAGTGELFF.

The V call is TRBV6-2 or TRBV6-3, the J call TRBJ2-2; 12 nucleotides match TRBD2. V trimming: 5 bases; J trimming: 4 bases; junction bases outside the gene matches: 14. Germline CDR1 MNHEY, CDR2 SVGEGT. This CDR3 has 19 residues. The chain's CDR3 is CASSVFLAGGPPSTGELFF. In nucleotides, the CDR3 is TGTGCCAGCAGTGTTTTTCTAGCGGGAGGGCCGCCCAGCACCGGGGAGCTGTTTTTT.

There are a few counts of this clonotype. J is TRBJ2-3 and V is TRBV7-2; D unresolved. Trimming removed 1 base from V and 0 bases from J, with 8 bases in between. The CDR3 totals 15 residues. Germline V lookup: CDR1 SGHTA, CDR2 FQGNSA. The CDR3, as DNA: TGTGCCAGCAGCTTAGTGGTCAGTAGCACAGATACGCAGTATTTT. This encodes CASSLVVSSTDTQYF. Full variable domain (remainder filled in from reference TRBV7-2 and TRBJ2-3): GAGVSQSPSNKVTEKGKDVELRCDPISGHTALYWYRQSLGQGLEFLIYFQGNSAPDKSGLPSDRFSAERTGGSVSTLTIQRTQQEDSAVYLCASSLVVSSTDTQYFGPGTRLTVL.

This chain connects TRBV10-3 to TRBJ1-5; TRBD1 agrees at 10 bases. This CDR3 is built from 14 residues. Germline values: CDR1 ENHRY, CDR2 SYGVKD. J lost 6 bases, V lost 6 bases, and 5 bases had no gene match. CDR3 residues: CAISGTGDAQPQHF. The CDR3 region has the DNA TGTGCCATCAGCGGGACAGGGGATGCTCAGCCCCAGCATTTT.

This clonotype was recorded a few times. This chain uses TRBV6-2 or TRBV6-3 with TRBJ2-5; D is undetermined. Trimming removed 5 bases from V and 9 bases from J, with 10 bases in between. CDR1 is MNHEY, CDR2 SVGEGT, per germline. The CDR3 consists of 11 residues. DNA for the CDR3: TGTGCCAGCAGTACCAAGTTTTCCCAGTACTTC. Protein sequence: CASSTKFSQYF.

There are many counts of this clonotype. The V and J genes are TRBV20-1 and TRBJ1-1; D not certain. This CDR3 is 11 amino acids long. From germline, CDR1 is DFQATT and CDR2 SNEGSKA (reference sequence). Trimming cost V 5 bases and J 3 bases, with 7 bases left between them. Here the CDR3 reads CSADGDTEAFF. The CDR3 bases are TGCAGTGCTGATGGGGACACTGAAGCTTTCTTT.

The sample holds a few counts of this clonotype. V and J are TRBV29-1 and TRBJ2-3, with 16 bases aligning to TRBD2. This CDR3 comprises 14 residues. Trimming removed 7 bases from V and 6 bases from J; junction bases left unmatched: 4. Germline-derived CDR1 and CDR2 are SQVTM and ANQGSEA. CDR3 sequence (DNA): TGCAGCGCCGGGACTAGCGGGGGGGAGGATACGCAGTATTTT. This encodes CSAGTSGGEDTQYF.

This clonotype showed up many times. V gene TRBV7-8 combines with J gene TRBJ1-1, with 7 bases fitting TRBD1. V shed 5 bases and J 4 bases; nucleotides not matched to a gene: 7. CDR1 is SGHVS, CDR2 FQNEAQ, per germline. The CDR3 has 14 residues. The CDR3 DNA is TGTGCCAGCAGCCCCGCGACAGGGACCACTGAAGCTTTCTTT. Translating gives CASSPATGTTEAFF.

This clonotype was seen at least ten times. This chain connects TRBV18 to TRBJ2-5; D not certain. CDR1 and CDR2 from the germline V gene are KGHSH and LQKENI. Trimming took off 5 bases at V and 8 bases at J, with 15 bases between the two ends. This CDR3 has 13 amino acids. CDR3 loop: CASSYEDVGTQYF. In DNA, the CDR3 is TGTGCCAGCTCATATGAGGACGTCGGAACCCAGTACTTC.

This clonotype was seen a few times. The genes are TRBV6-1 and TRBJ1-1; 9 bases line up with TRBD1. CDR1 and CDR2 (germline): MNHNS, SASEGT. The trim removed 5 bases at V and 2 bases at J, leaving 6 bases unmatched. CDR3 length: 15 amino acids. The CDR3 sequence: CASSLGQGRNTEAFF. For the CDR3, the DNA is TGTGCCAGCAGTCTAGGACAGGGGAGAAACACTGAAGCTTTCTTT.

The sample holds a few counts of this clonotype. The chain uses TRBV6-5 and TRBJ1-4; D might be TRBD1 (5 bases). The CDR3 totals 15 residues. Trimming removed 4 bases from V and 2 bases from J, with 11 bases in between. Germline CDR1 and CDR2: MNHEY and SVGAGI. CDR3 nucleotides: TGTGCCAGCAGTTGGCGGGGCGGGACTAATGAAAAACTGTTTTTT. Protein product: CASSWRGGTNEKLFF.

CDR3 DNA: TGCAGTGCTACTAGACAGGCAAGTCCCTCCTACGAGCAGTACTTC. It yields the protein CSATRQASPSYEQYF. The chain links TRBV20-1 to TRBJ2-7; perhaps TRBD1 as D (6 bases). The CDR3 has 15 amino acids. Germline V gene lookup returns CDR1 DFQATT and CDR2 SNEGSKA (reference sequence). Trimming removed 4 bases at V and 0 bases at J, with 16 bases between.

J is TRBJ2-1 and V is TRBV19; 7 bases line up with TRBD2. From germline, CDR1 is LNHDA and CDR2 SQIVND (reference sequence). The CDR3 is 15 amino acids. V lost 4 bases to trimming and J lost 3 bases; unmatched junction nucleotides: 6. CDR3 sequence reads: CASSRAGANYNEQFF. In DNA, the CDR3 is TGTGCCAGTAGTAGGGCGGGAGCTAACTACAATGAGCAGTTCTTC.

This clonotype was found many times. The chain combines TRBV11-2 with TRBJ2-3, with TRBD2 matching over 8 bases. CDR3 length equals 12 residues. Per germline, CDR1 SGHAT and CDR2 FQNNGV. V was clipped by 4 bases and J by 6 bases; unmatched bases: 0. CDR3 sequence: CASSSSGDTQYF. CDR3 nucleotide sequence: TGTGCCAGCAGCTCTAGCGGGGATACGCAGTATTTT.

This clonotype was recorded once. V and J are TRBV5-1 and TRBJ1-4, with TRBD1 as a possible D gene (6 bases). This CDR3 comprises 15 residues. With 5 bases removed from V and 8 bases from J, the gap between germline ends came to 19 bases. CDR1 and CDR2 (germline): SGHRS, YFSETQ. CDR3 amino acids: CASSFLLGAQEKLFF. The CDR3 DNA reads TGCGCCAGCAGTTTTTTGTTGGGGGCCCAGGAAAAACTGTTTTTT. The entire variable domain, with the rest obtained from reference TRBV5-1 and TRBJ1-4, is as follows: KAGVTQTPRYLIKTRGQQVTLSCSPISGHRSVSWYQQTPGQGLQFLFEYFSETQRNKGNFPGRFSGRQFSNSRSEMNVSTLELGDSALYLCASSFLLGAQEKLFFGSGTQLSVL.

This clonotype has ten or more counts. This chain links TRBV7-9 with TRBJ2-1; D remains unclear. Germline V gene sequence: CDR1 SEHNR, CDR2 FQNEAQ (reference sequence). V lost 2 bases to trimming and J lost 9 bases, with 11 bases between them. There are 13 residues in the CDR3. The CDR3 nucleotides are TGTGCCAGCAGCTTATCGTTTCCGATTGAGCAGTTCTTC. Residues: CASSLSFPIEQFF.

This clonotype was recorded a few times. The genes are TRBV10-1 and TRBJ1-6; D gene unclear. V shed 4 bases and J shed 3 bases, with 7 bases lying between them. This CDR3 is built from 14 residues. Germline loops: CDR1 WNHNN, CDR2 SYGVQD (reference sequence). CDR3: CASSGRSYNSPLHF. CDR3 coding DNA: TGCGCCAGCAGTGGACGGAGCTATAATTCACCCCTCCACTTT.

This clonotype has just a few counts. The chain links TRBV9 to TRBJ2-1; D might be TRBD2 (5 bases). V lost 0 bases, J lost 3 bases, and 10 bases lay in between. The CDR3 extends over 15 amino acids. Germline assignment: CDR1 SGDLS and CDR2 YYNGEE. The CDR3 reads CASSVVGGYYNEQFF. The CDR3, as DNA: TGTGCCAGCAGCGTAGTCGGCGGGTACTACAATGAGCAGTTCTTC.